A selection of T cell receptor beta chains follows, all from one sample in a study of shared clonotypes between healthy human individuals. Some clones are missing from TCRdb's copy, which holds only in-frame ones; the method was immunoSEQ multiplex PCR. The table shows 550,000 to 850,000 clones, with roughly 72% occurring only once. Sequencing input: memory CD4+ T cells sorted from blood. Receptor source: a woman aged 25-40 years in good health. Each CDR3 is given with its conserved first and last residue. A D gene is named only where the DNA matches it firmly. Some rows mark clone size as missing; the rest say once, few, many or name a class of expanded clone.

few	TRBV5-1	TRBJ2-5	TRBD2	TGCGCCAGCTTACCGCTTGGGAGCGGGAACCGGTTCGAGACCCAGTACTTC	CASLPLGSGNRFETQYF
.	TRBV27	TRBJ2-7	.	TGTGCCAGCAGTTTGGAGGCAGGAAGCTCCTACGAGCAGTACTTC	CASSLEAGSSYEQYF
.	TRBV25-1	TRBJ2-7	TRBD1	TGTGCCAGCAGTGAAACCGGGACAGGGAGTTACGAGCAGTACTTC	CASSETGTGSYEQYF
.	TRBV21-1	TRBJ2-5	.	TGTGCCAGCAGCAACCGACAGGGGGCGCTACAGACCCAGTACTTC	CASSNRQGALQTQYF
.	TRBV10-3	TRBJ1-1	.	TGTGCCATCAGCCAGTCAGGTCTCGAAGCTTTCTTT	CAISQSGLEAFF
.	TRBV6-5	TRBJ1-5	TRBD1	TGTGCCAGCAGTTACTCGACAGGGACAGATCAGCCCCAGCATTTT	CASSYSTGTDQPQHF
.	TRBV27	TRBJ2-7	TRBD1	TGTGCCAGTCGGGACAGGGATTTCTACGAGCAGTACTTC	CASRDRDFYEQYF
.	TRBV10-3	TRBJ1-1	.	TGTGCCATCAGTGGGAATACTGAAGCTTTCTTT	CAISGNTEAFF
.	TRBV5-6	TRBJ2-7	.	TGTGCCAGCAGCTTCCGGGACACCGAGCGGGTTGCCTACGAGCAGTACTTC	CASSFRDTERVAYEQYF
once	TRBV29-1	TRBJ1-2	.	TGCAGCGTTGCAAGCTTCAGGGTCTATGGCTACACCTTC	CSVASFRVYGYTF
.	TRBV5-1	TRBJ1-1	.	TGCGCCAGCAGCTTTGGACAGACAGGCCAAGCTTTCTTT	CASSFGQTGQAFF
.	TRBV9	TRBJ1-2	.	TGTGCCAGCAGCGTAGTAGTAGGGGACTATGGCTACACCTTC	CASSVVVGDYGYTF
.	TRBV6-1	TRBJ2-7	.	TGTGCCAGCAGTGACAGGTCGTACGAGCAGTACTTC	CASSDRSYEQYF
.	TRBV6-5	TRBJ1-1	.	TGTGCCAGCAGTGACCTGCATTCAGTTGCTTTCTTT	CASSDLHSVAFF
.	TRBV6-6	TRBJ2-7	.	TGTGCCAGCAGTTACCCCCAGGGAGTGGAGGGCGAGCAGTACTTC	CASSYPQGVEGEQYF
few	TRBV5-1	TRBJ2-1	TRBD2	TGCGCCAGCAGCTCGCAGACTAGCGGGAGTTACAATGAGCAGTTCTTC	CASSSQTSGSYNEQFF
.	TRBV5-1	TRBJ2-1	TRBD2	TGCGCCAGCAGCCGGGCGGGAGACTACAATGAGCAGTTCTTC	CASSRAGDYNEQFF
.	TRBV6-6	TRBJ2-2	.	TGTGCCAGCAGTTATGGGACCACCGGGGAGCTGTTTTTT	CASSYGTTGELFF
.	TRBV6-6	TRBJ1-4	.	TGTGCCAGCAAACCCCCCGGGGGTGAAAAACTGTTTTTT	CASKPPGGEKLFF
.	TRBV9	TRBJ2-7	.	TGTGCCAGCAGCGTAGAAGGGCTGTCCTACGAGCAGTACTTC	CASSVEGLSYEQYF
.	TRBV5-1	TRBJ1-5	.	TGCGCCAGCAGCTTGGATGGGGGCTCGCAACCCCAGCATTTT	CASSLDGGSQPQHF
.	TRBV4-1	TRBJ1-2	.	TGCGCCAGCAGCCAACTGACCGGGACGAAGAACTATGGCTACACCTTC	CASSQLTGTKNYGYTF
.	TRBV28	TRBJ2-2	.	TGTGCCAGCACCCCCCTTGTCGGGAACACCGGGGAGCTGTTTTTT	CASTPLVGNTGELFF
few	TRBV5-6	TRBJ2-5	TRBD2	TGTGCCAGCAGCACGGGGGGGGTCGTGACCCAGTACTTC	CASSTGGVVTQYF
.	TRBV5-6	TRBJ2-5	.	TGTGCCAGCAGTCACTGGGGAGGAGCGGAATACAAAGAGACCCAGTACTTC	CASSHWGGAEYKETQYF
.	TRBV5-6	TRBJ2-5	.	TGTGCCAGCAGCTTGGTTGCCCAAGAGACCCAGTACTTC	CASSLVAQETQYF
.	TRBV10-2	TRBJ2-1	TRBD2	TGCGCCAGCCGGTCAGCGGGGTACAATGAGCAGTTCTTC	CASRSAGYNEQFF
.	TRBV10-3	TRBJ1-1	TRBD1	TGTGCCATTACCAGGGGGCTTGGTGAAGCTTTCTTT	CAITRGLGEAFF
.	TRBV27	TRBJ2-3	.	TGTGCCAGCAGGACGGACAGCTACACAGATACGCAGTATTTT	CASRTDSYTDTQYF
.	TRBV11-2	TRBJ2-1	TRBD2	TGTGCCAGCAGCAAAACTAGCGGGGTCTACAATGAGCAGTTCTTC	CASSKTSGVYNEQFF
.	TRBV7-8	TRBJ2-7	TRBD2	TGTGCCAGCAGCGCCCACGGGACTAGCGGGAGCTACGAGCAGTACTTC	CASSAHGTSGSYEQYF
once	TRBV2	TRBJ2-5	TRBD1	TGTGCCAGCAGTCTGGACAGGGCAGAGACCCAGTACTTC	CASSLDRAETQYF
few	TRBV6-5	TRBJ2-3	.	TGTGCCAGCAAGGGTCTCGGGGATACGCAGTATTTT	CASKGLGDTQYF
.	TRBV28	TRBJ2-5	.	TGTGCCAGCAGTCCCTCCTATGGTGTTGGAAGCCATCAGGAGACCCAGTACTTC	CASSPSYGVGSHQETQYF
.	TRBV28	TRBJ2-5	.	TGTGCCAGCAGTATCGGGCGCTTAACTCAAGAGACCCAGTACTTC	CASSIGRLTQETQYF